Listed below are T cell receptor beta chains from one sample, sequenced in a study of OX40 agonist ivuxolimab in advanced cancers. TCRdb keeps only in-frame clones here, not all; method: immunoSEQ multiplex PCR. The sample has around 84,000 clones; around 94% are singletons. The sample in question was CD4+ or CD8+ T cells sorted from blood, obtained in a trial of the OX40 agonist ivuxolimab. Source of these receptors: an adult with an advanced solid tumor such as melanoma, head and neck, liver or kidney cancer. Each CDR3 is given with its conserved first and last residue. A D gene is named only where the DNA matches it firmly. Clone size is not always given. Where it is, it says once, few, many or a class for expanded clones.

cdr3_aa | cdr3_nt | j_call | v_call | d_call | clone_size
CASSRGATEAFF | TGTGCCAGCAGCCGTGGGGCCACTGAGGCTTTCTTT | TRBJ1-1 | TRBV7-9 | - | -
CAARKYGDEQFF | TGTGCCGCGCGTAAGTACGGCGATGAGCAGTTCTTC | TRBJ2-1 | TRBV15 | - | -
CASSSSGRATYEQYF | TGTGCCAGCAGCTCTAGCGGGAGGGCCACCTACGAGCAGTACTTC | TRBJ2-7 | TRBV7-9 | TRBD2 | -
CASSFHLGLTYEQYF | TGTGCCAGCAGCTTTCATCTCGGACTAACCTACGAGCAGTACTTC | TRBJ2-7 | TRBV11-3 | - | -
CASSESKGQGYGYTF | TGCGCCAGCAGTGAGTCGAAGGGCCAAGGCTATGGCTACACCTTC | TRBJ1-2 | TRBV10-1 | - | -
CASSPGLYDNEQFF | TGTGCCAGCAGCCCGGGACTATACGACAATGAGCAGTTCTTC | TRBJ2-1 | TRBV9 | TRBD2 | -
CASSPGTSGRDTQYF | TGTGCCAGCAGCCCCGGGACTAGCGGGAGAGATACGCAGTATTTT | TRBJ2-3 | TRBV27 | TRBD2 | -
CSVEGAGLKRLKGEAFF | TGCAGCGTTGAAGGGGCAGGGCTGAAGCGTCTTAAAGGTGAAGCTTTCTTT | TRBJ1-1 | TRBV29-1 | - | -
CSVEEPRGESYGYTF | TGCAGCGTTGAAGAACCCCGTGGCGAAAGCTATGGCTACACCTTC | TRBJ1-2 | TRBV29-1 | - | -
CASSLGRLSSYEQYF | TGTGCCAGCAGCTTGGGGCGATTAAGCTCCTACGAGCAGTACTTC | TRBJ2-7 | TRBV11-3 | - | -
CASSPGISNQPQHF | TGTGCCAGCAGCCCAGGGATAAGCAATCAGCCCCAGCATTTT | TRBJ1-5 | TRBV9 | - | -
CASSILIGGGTNEKLFF | TGTGCCAGTAGTATTTTGATCGGAGGGGGAACTAATGAAAAACTGTTTTTT | TRBJ1-4 | TRBV19 | - | -
CASSGASGIYEQYF | TGTGCCAGCAGTGGGGCTAGCGGGATCTACGAGCAGTACTTC | TRBJ2-7 | TRBV6-4 | TRBD2 | once
CAWSVYRWRSSYNEQFF | TGTGCCTGGAGTGTATATCGGTGGAGGAGCTCCTACAATGAGCAGTTCTTC | TRBJ2-1 | TRBV30 | - | -
CASSFMRSTDTQYF | TGTGCCAGCAGTTTTATGCGGTCCACAGATACGCAGTATTTT | TRBJ2-3 | TRBV27 | - | -
CASSHRSRDYYGYTF | TGCGCCAGCAGCCATCGGAGCCGGGACTACTATGGCTACACCTTC | TRBJ1-2 | TRBV4-3 | - | -
CASSPNKLAGVNEQFF | TGTGCCAGCAGCCCCAACAAACTAGCGGGAGTGAATGAGCAGTTCTTC | TRBJ2-1 | TRBV9 | TRBD2 | -
CASSSLLAGEPDTQYF | TGTGCCAGCAGTTCCTTACTAGCGGGAGAACCAGATACGCAGTATTTT | TRBJ2-3 | TRBV28 | TRBD2 | -
CASGERNEQFF | TGTGCCAGCGGGGAACGGAATGAGCAGTTCTTC | TRBJ2-1 | TRBV9 | - | -
CASSLAMRTPYGYTF | TGCGCCAGCAGCTTGGCCATGAGAACTCCCTATGGCTACACCTTC | TRBJ1-2 | TRBV5-1 | - | -